Each of the 19 T cell receptor beta chains below was sequenced from the same sample in a study of CD8 T cells in cerebrospinal fluid in Alzheimer's disease. After re-calling the 10x single-cell sequencing reads, TCRdb lists one entry per CDR3 protein, DNA absent. In all, the sample yields just over 1,500 distinct CDR3 sequences. The sequencing sample was made of cerebrospinal fluid. The receptor set was obtained from a human donor in good health.

This clonotype is medium-sized by frequency. This sequence joins TRBV11-3 and TRBJ2-3. The CDR3 has 15 residues. Germline V gene sequence: CDR1 SGHNT, CDR2 YENEEA. CDR3 protein: CASSLRRGSTDTQYF.

This clonotype is called medium-sized (0.01 to 0.1%) based on its frequency. The chain recombines TRBV6-6 with TRBJ2-2; TCRdb reports TRBD1, a call that lacks DNA to check it against. Germline values: CDR1 MNHNY, CDR2 SVGAGI (reference sequence). The CDR3 is 15 residues long. CDR3 protein: CASNRGNLGTGELFF.

CDR3 region: CASKTQQGSGANVLTF. The V gene is TRBV19, the J gene TRBJ2-6. Germline V gene data show CDR1 as LNHDA and CDR2 as SQIVND (reference sequence). The CDR3 is 16 amino acids.

According to its frequency, this clonotype is medium-sized. The chain couples TRBV20-1 to TRBJ1-1. CDR1 is DFQATT and CDR2 is SNEGSKA in the germline V gene (reference sequence). This CDR3 spans 13 amino acids. CDR3 in amino acids: CSARDQSPTEAFF.

According to its frequency, this clonotype is medium-sized. V gene TRBV20-1 combines with J gene TRBJ1-2. The CDR3 extends over 14 amino acids. The germline gives CDR1 DFQATT, CDR2 SNEGSKA (reference sequence). CDR3 amino acids: CSARDSEKLGGYTF.

Frequency places this clonotype as medium-sized (0.01 to 0.1%). This rearrangement joins TRBV4-2 to TRBJ2-2; TCRdb's D call, TRBD1, is unchecked because there is no DNA. This CDR3 comprises 12 residues. Germline CDR1 is LGHNA and CDR2 is YNFKEQ. Here the CDR3 reads CASSHPGGELFF.

Measured by frequency, this clonotype is medium-sized. V gene TRBV7-9 combines with J gene TRBJ2-1; the D call from TCRdb, TRBD2, cannot be confirmed without DNA. The CDR3 spans 12 residues. Per germline, CDR1 SEHNR and CDR2 FQNEAQ (reference sequence). CDR3 amino acids: CASSLQTRAQFF. Looking up the rest from reference TRBV7-9 and TRBJ2-1 gives the full variable domain: DTGVSQNPRHKITKRGQNVTFRCDPISEHNRLYWYRQTLGQGPEFLTYFQNEAQLEKSRLLSDRFSAERPKGSFSTLEIQRTEQGDSAMYLCASSLQTRAQFFGPGTRLTVL.

This clonotype registers large (0.1 to 1%) by frequency. The rearrangement links TRBV9 to TRBJ2-5; the TCRdb call, TRBD1, lacks DNA for checking. Germline V gene lookup returns CDR1 SGDLS and CDR2 YYNGEE. The CDR3 is made up of 17 amino acids. The CDR3 here is CASSVDPSGPLGETQYF.

By frequency, this clonotype registers medium-sized. V usage is TRBV7-9 and J usage is TRBJ1-4; the D call of TRBD1 rests on TCRdb alone, since no DNA is present to check it. The CDR3 is made up of 17 amino acids. CDR1 SEHNR and CDR2 FQNEAQ come from the germline V gene (reference sequence). The CDR3 loop is CASSSVFGGRGNEKLFF.

This clonotype is called medium-sized based on its frequency. V gene TRBV5-1 combines with J gene TRBJ2-2; TCRdb's D gene call, TRBD2, goes unchecked for lack of DNA. The CDR3 covers 15 residues. Germline CDR1 and CDR2: SGHRS and YFSETQ. This chain's CDR3 is CASSLRTSGAGELFF.

Judged by frequency, this clonotype is medium-sized. This chain joins TRBV2 and TRBJ1-5. The CDR3 has 13 amino acids. Germline CDR1 SNHLY, CDR2 FYNNEI. The CDR3 spells CAGARGLNQPQHF.

This clonotype is deemed medium-sized (0.01 to 0.1%) by its frequency. This chain uses TRBV6-2 or TRBV6-3 with TRBJ2-1; TCRdb calls TRBD1, which cannot be checked without DNA. The V gene's germline CDR1 is MNHEY and CDR2 SVGEGT. The CDR3 is 14 residues long. This CDR3 is CATLRDTSYNEQFF.

This chain links TRBV6-1 with TRBJ2-1; TCRdb proposes TRBD2, but this gene call is untestable without DNA. From germline, CDR1 is MNHNS and CDR2 SASEGT. CDR3 length: 17 residues. The CDR3 protein is CASSETSGGSSYNEQFF.

This clonotype counts as medium-sized by frequency. The chain joins TRBV5-1 to TRBJ2-7; TCRdb's D call of TRBD1 is untestable without DNA. There are 15 residues in the CDR3. Germline assignment: CDR1 SGHRS and CDR2 YFSETQ. The CDR3: CASRNPGQGSYEQYF.

By frequency, this clonotype registers medium-sized. This chain joins TRBV12-3 or TRBV12-4 and TRBJ1-1; TCRdb calls TRBD1, which cannot be checked without DNA. There are 14 residues in the CDR3. CDR3 amino acids: CASRPDREGTEAFF.

In terms of frequency, this clonotype is medium-sized. The chain combines TRBV5-1 with TRBJ2-5; as DNA is missing, the TRBD2 call by TCRdb cannot be tested. Looked up from germline, CDR1 is SGHRS and CDR2 is YFSETQ. The CDR3 is 15 residues long. CDR3 region: CASSKDGSSMETQYF.

This clonotype counts as medium-sized by frequency. This chain uses TRBV15 with TRBJ2-3. CDR3 size: 17 residues. CDR1 and CDR2 (germline): LNHNV, YYDKDF (reference sequence). The CDR3 loop is CATSRGNGANLRDTQYF.

The rearrangement links TRBV20-1 to TRBJ2-7; TCRdb returns TRBD1, unconfirmable since there is no DNA. This CDR3 has 17 amino acids. Germline V CDR1 and CDR2: DFQATT, SNEGSKA (reference sequence). CDR3 residues: CSARTGTGVNSPYEQYF.

Its frequency marks this clonotype as medium-sized. The chain links TRBV28 to TRBJ1-1. The CDR3 loop spans 12 amino acids. The germline gives CDR1 MDHEN, CDR2 SYDVKM. CDR3 amino acids: CATTGPRSEAFF.